Shown below are 2 T cell receptor beta chains from a single sample sequenced in a study of cytomegalovirus exposure and HLA in healthy donors. It was with 60 Vbeta and 13 Jbeta primers that the PCR ran. Profiling relied on immunoSEQ multiplex PCR, and the TCRdb table lists in-frame clones only, not all of them. Among about 94,000 clones, more than 75% were seen once, and the ten largest hold around 3.8%. Sequencing used PBMCs. The origin of the receptors is a woman aged 40 to 50 in good health and CMV-seronegative.

This sequence joins TRBV19 and TRBJ1-2; tentatively, D is TRBD1 (5 bases). Per germline, CDR1 LNHDA and CDR2 SQIVND (reference sequence). The V gene lost 1 base and the J gene lost 8 bases, with 8 bases spanning the gap. CDR3 size: 12 residues. In DNA, the CDR3 is TGTGCCAGTAGTATAGCATGGGGCGGCTACACCTTC. Translation: CASSIAWGGYTF.

J is TRBJ1-2 and V is TRBV30; possibly TRBD1 for D (5 bases). CDR1 is GTSNPN, CDR2 SVGIG, per germline (reference sequence). The CDR3 spans 15 residues. With 0 bases removed from V and 5 bases from J, the gap between germline ends came to 16 bases. The CDR3 nucleotides are TGTGCCTGGAGTGTACGAGCGGGGGGGGGTTATGGCTACACCTTC. As protein: CAWSVRAGGGYGYTF.